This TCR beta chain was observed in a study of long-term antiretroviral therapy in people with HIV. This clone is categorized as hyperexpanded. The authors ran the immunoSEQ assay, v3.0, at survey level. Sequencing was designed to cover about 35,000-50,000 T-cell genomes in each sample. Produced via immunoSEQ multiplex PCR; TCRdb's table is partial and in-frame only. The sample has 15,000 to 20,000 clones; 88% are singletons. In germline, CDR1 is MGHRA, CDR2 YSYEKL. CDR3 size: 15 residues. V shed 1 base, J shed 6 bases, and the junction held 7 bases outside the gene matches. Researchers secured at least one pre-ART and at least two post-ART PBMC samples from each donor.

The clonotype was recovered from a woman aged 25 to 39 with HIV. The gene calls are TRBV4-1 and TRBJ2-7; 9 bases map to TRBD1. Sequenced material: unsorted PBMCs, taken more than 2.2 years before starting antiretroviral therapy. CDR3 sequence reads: CASSQGQGDTSEQYF. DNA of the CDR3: TGCGCCAGCAGCCAAGGACAGGGGGATACTAGCGAGCAGTACTTC.